The source of this TCR beta chain is a study of naive and memory T cell subsets (dated by TCRdb to 2015 to 2018). In the study overall: An open-source, UMI-based TCR alpha and beta sequencing pipeline was applied to sorted naive and memory peripheral blood T cell subsets. IgG serology results and the functional CMV T cell responses were in complete agreement. RNA was DNase-treated and reverse transcribed with TCR constant-region primers, mostly using SuperScript III.

Broader findings and caveats from the paper: A power law was followed by TCR abundance, with an exponent that differed between naive and memory subsets but was consistent across the three individuals. RNA-based TCR counts may be affected by expression changes linked to T cell activation and differentiation. The repertoire findings for the naive and memory subsets could not be validated against a ground truth because none was available. After error correction, over 90% of naive TCR sequences appeared only once, giving much steeper abundance distributions than memory subsets. A few larger clonotypes were present in naive repertoires, especially CD8 naive repertoires, and these clonotypes were possibly memory cells re-expressing CD45RA. Gini index rose and Shannon and inverse Simpson diversity fell from naive through CM, EM and EMRA in both CD4 and CD8 cells. Clonotypes were defined as single alpha or beta chain sequences, not paired alpha/beta receptors.

Receptor amplification or capture employed UMI-ligation and nested PCR. The beta constant-region primer was an equimolar mix of two oligonucleotides covering both TRBC1 and TRBC2. The ligated cDNA went through four rounds of PCR with nested alpha and beta constant-region primers together with the SP2 primer. A single-stranded oligonucleotide containing the SP2 primer and a 12-nucleotide UMI was joined to the 3' end of the cDNA by T4 RNA ligase 1. Incubation of the ligation reaction was carried out at 16 degrees C for about 18-25 hours. To avoid over-amplification, PCR2 was usually performed as a SYBR Green qPCR and halted once a predetermined threshold was reached. All purifications after the first were performed with Agencourt AMPure XP magnetic beads. Libraries were quantified by Qubit and checked on a TapeStation, with a main peak expected near 650 bp. Pooled libraries were sequenced on an Illumina MiSeq using v2 2x251 paired-end kits, and typically roughly 0.95-2.1 million reads were obtained per sample. Each sample's library went into the pool at approximately 4.3 nM, and roughly 5-8% PhiX was added to help with cluster recognition. The authors' pipeline ran thus. Decombinator assigned V and J genes to Demultiplexor-processed FASTQ reads by tag matching, allowing a single base-pair mismatch. UMIs were used by Collapsinator to correct both sequencing errors and frequency errors arising from PCR heterogeneity. CDR3Translator translated TCRs and extracted CDR3s from the conserved cysteine to the FGXG phenylalanine, flagging non-productive sequences. Repertoires were subsampled to equal numbers of UMI-defined TCRs before Gini, Shannon entropy and inverse Simpson indices were calculated. Clonotype abundance distributions were fitted to a power law by maximum likelihood within the linear range. For one naive CD8 sample, the pipeline and MIGEC produced similar UMI counts, unique TCR numbers and clonal distributions. In one analysis, naive TCRs that were also found in any memory subset of the same donor were excluded from the naive repertoire. The repertoires were searched for roughly 7,000 CMV-associated CDR3 sequences that had been compiled from VDJdb and a published dataset. TCRdb redid the processing of the public reads, applying fastp at Q25 and MiXCR, and retained in-frame beta chains. All rows with the same CDR3 protein become a single entry with the most common DNA and genes. The V and J calls were not made by the authors but by TCRdb's processing. The sample profile shows approximately 150,000 distinct CDR3 sequences; 22% of them were found once. The top ten hold 0.11% of the sample.

V is shortened by 1 base, J by 0 bases, and the region joining them spans 9 bases. Counted from cysteine to phenylalanine, this CDR3 has 15 amino acids. The kept DNA is CDR3 alone, 45 bases in frame from the first base. The CDR1 and CDR2 encoded by the germline V gene are SGHDN and FVKESK. This clonotype showed up just a few times. Its antigen target is currently unknown. Per-base quality was not reported, and no clone a single base away is much larger than it. Separate amplification of TCR alpha and beta chain libraries was performed from the second PCR step onward. The CMV status of each donor was determined by measuring IFNgamma production from CD4+ T cells after fresh PBMCs had been stimulated overnight with CMV viral lysate. CD4 T cells were positively selected with Miltenyi beads, followed by positive selection of CD8 T cells from the CD4-negative fraction. Cells stained for CD3, CD4, CD8, CD45RA, CD27 and a live/dead dye were sorted on a BD Aria II into four subsets by CD45RA and CD27. Three healthy volunteers provided blood, and the blood of each volunteer was split into CD4 and CD8 T cells and then into four differentiation subsets. Roughly 0.12 L of peripheral blood was taken from each donor, and PBMC were separated by density-gradient centrifugation on Ficoll-Paque PLUS. After sorting, cells were lysed in RLT buffer, RNA was extracted using a Qiagen RNeasy kit, and the extracted RNA was stored at -80 degrees C.

Source material: naive CD4+ T cells from blood. This sample's cell subset or site label indicates: naive T cells, CD45RA high CD27+. The sequence was collected from a human donor in good health. The V and J segments used are TRBV14 and TRBJ1-2; the D gene lacks a confident call. The DNA is as follows: TGTGCCAGCAGCCAAGTGAATGCGGCTAACTATGGCTACACCTTC. Its translation is CASSQVNAANYGYTF.